This section outlines one T cell receptor beta chain sequence together with its context. Its antigen is unidentified. The sample belongs to a study of shared clonotypes between healthy human individuals. Points from the study as a whole: A handful of donors held about 5% of naive CD4 clonotypes in common.

In germline, CDR1 is SGHTA, CDR2 FQGNSA. V was trimmed by 5 bases and J by 2 bases, leaving 10 bases between them. This CDR3 has 13 amino acids. Sequencing was performed with immunoSEQ multiplex PCR; in TCRdb, only in-frame clones are kept and a portion is missing. The sample shows 2 million to 2.5 million clones, roughly 96% of them seen only once. The chain links TRBV7-2 to TRBJ2-7; D is uncertain. The specimen was naive CD4+ T cells sorted from blood. The subset here: CD45RA+ positively selected. This clonotype was sampled from a man in his late teens or twenties in good health. The CDR3 DNA sequence: TGTGCCAGCAGCCTGACAATCCCCTACGAGCAGTACTTC. This sequence encodes CASSLTIPYEQYF. The full variable domain, its missing parts supplied by reference TRBV7-2 and TRBJ2-7, is GAGVSQSPSNKVTEKGKDVELRCDPISGHTALYWYRQSLGQGLEFLIYFQGNSAPDKSGLPSDRFSAERTGGSVSTLTIQRTQQEDSAVYLCASSLTIPYEQYFGPGTRLTVT.